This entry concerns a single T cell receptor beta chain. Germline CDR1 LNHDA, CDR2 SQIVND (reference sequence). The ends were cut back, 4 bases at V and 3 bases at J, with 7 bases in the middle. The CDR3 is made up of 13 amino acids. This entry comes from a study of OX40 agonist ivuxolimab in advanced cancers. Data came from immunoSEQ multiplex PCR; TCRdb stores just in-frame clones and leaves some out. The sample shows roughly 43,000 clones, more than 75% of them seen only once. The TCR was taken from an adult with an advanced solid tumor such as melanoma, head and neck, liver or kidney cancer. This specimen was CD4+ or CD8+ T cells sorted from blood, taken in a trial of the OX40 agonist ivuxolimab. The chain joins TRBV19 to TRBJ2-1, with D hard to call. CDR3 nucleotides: TGTGCCAGTAGTAAAGCTCGCTACAATGAGCAGTTCTTC. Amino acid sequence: CASSKARYNEQFF. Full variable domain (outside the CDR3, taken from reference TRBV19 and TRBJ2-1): DGGITQSPKYLFRKEGQNVTLSCEQNLNHDAMYWYRQDPGQGLRLIYYSQIVNDFQKGDIAEGYSVSREKKESFPLTVTSAQKNPTAFYLCASSKARYNEQFFGPGTRLTVL.